This TCR beta chain was captured in a study of cytomegalovirus exposure and HLA in healthy donors. Broader study findings: The investigators catalogued 150 to 200 TCR beta chains as cytomegalovirus-associated.

A note on this clone: Its matching antigen is unknown.

Repertoires were generated with immunoSEQ multiplex PCR, while TCRdb's copy carries only in-frame clones and drops some. The sample lists 260,000 or so clones, about 87% occurring once. CDR3 length: 15 residues. The origin of this receptor is a man aged 18-30 years in good health and CMV-seronegative. J is TRBJ2-7 and V is TRBV21-1; whether TRBD2, the table's D call, matches the DNA was not checked. TRBV21-1 is termed a pseudogene. Input material: PBMCs. CDR3 amino acids: CASSINRDSSYEQYF. The CDR3 nucleotides are TGTGCCAGCAGCATAAACCGGGACTCCTCCTACGAGCAGTACTTC.